Sequencing of this T cell receptor beta chain was carried out in a study of cytomegalovirus exposure and HLA in healthy donors. This CDR3 is built from 13 residues. V was pared by 6 bases and J by 4 bases, with 1 base of the junction left unmatched. Germline V gives CDR1 SNHLY, CDR2 FYNNEI. 13 Jbeta primers and 60 Vbeta primers were used for the PCR. Profiled with immunoSEQ multiplex PCR; TCRdb holds only in-frame clones, not every one. The listing contains more than 100,000 clones. This receptor was identified in a man younger than 35 in good health and CMV-seronegative. The specimen sequenced was PBMCs. V gene TRBV2 combines with J gene TRBJ1-2, with 11 positions matching TRBD1. The DNA of the CDR3 is TGTGCCAGCAGGGACAGGGGGCTCTATGGCTACACCTTC. Amino acid sequence: CASRDRGLYGYTF.